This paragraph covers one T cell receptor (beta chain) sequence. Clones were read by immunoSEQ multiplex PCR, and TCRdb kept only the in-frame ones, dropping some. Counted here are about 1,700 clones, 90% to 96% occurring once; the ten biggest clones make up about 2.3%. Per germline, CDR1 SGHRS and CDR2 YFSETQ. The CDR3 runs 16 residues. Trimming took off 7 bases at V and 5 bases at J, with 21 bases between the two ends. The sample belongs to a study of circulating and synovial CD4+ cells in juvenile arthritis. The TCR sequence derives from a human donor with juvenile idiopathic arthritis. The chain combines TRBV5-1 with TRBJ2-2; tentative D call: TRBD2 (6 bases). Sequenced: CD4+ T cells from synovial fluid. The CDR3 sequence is CASRPGGTGETGELFF. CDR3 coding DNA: TGCGCCAGCCGTCCCGGGGGTACGGGTGAGACCGGGGAGCTGTTTTTT.